This T cell receptor beta chain was retrieved from a study of Graves' ophthalmopathy and Graves' hyperthyroidism. The TCR beta CDR3 regions underwent amplification from RNA transcripts. HTBI primers were employed in first-round RT-PCR, then a second-round multiplex PCR followed. TCRdb re-called the multiplex PCR reads with MiXCR, one entry per CDR3 protein. The data show 170,000 or so distinct CDR3 sequences, 30% to 45% seen once. All donors with ophthalmopathy were recorded as having moderate-to-severe activity, CAS ≥3, NOSPECS ≥4 and a duration under 3 months. Germline V lookup: CDR1 MNHNS, CDR2 SASEGT. The CDR3 has 14 amino acids. The junction had 4 bases not matched to a gene; V was cut back by 7 bases and J by 7 bases. Broader study findings: Both a roughly 68% sensitivity and an approximately 72% specificity characterized the model's predictions of ophthalmopathy progression. The authors also found most expanded thyroid clonotypes above 0.001 frequency in blood.

This clonotype was found many times. The antigen remains undetermined. Sequences were obtained from peripheral blood. The origin of this receptor is a woman in her thirties or forties with Graves' ophthalmopathy. V usage is TRBV6-1 and J usage is TRBJ2-1, with TRBD2 identical over 13 bases. The DNA of the CDR3 is TGTGCCAGCATAAGACTAGCGGGGGGAAATGAGCAGTTCTTC. This translates into CASIRLAGGNEQFF.